The 26 T cell receptor beta chains given below trace back to one sample, sequenced in a study of T cell clusters in autoimmune cytopenias. TRB was amplified from roughly 250 ng of peripheral blood genomic DNA per sample. TRB was amplified by touch-down multiplex PCR, primer pools A and B combined. After re-calling the multiplex PCR reads, TCRdb lists one entry per CDR3 protein, DNA absent. The sample has 6,000 to 9,500 distinct CDR3 sequences. The data also belong to a second study, concerning T cell repertoires in aging, cancer and after chemotherapy.

The sample taken for sequencing was peripheral blood. These receptors were taken from a human donor in good health.

V usage is TRBV18 and J usage is TRBJ2-1; TCRdb's D call of TRBD2 is untestable without DNA. In germline, CDR1 is KGHSH, CDR2 LQKENI. The length of the CDR3 is 15 residues. CDR3 loop: CASSPRESSYNEQFF.

The V gene is TRBV12-3 or TRBV12-4, the J gene TRBJ2-7; TCRdb's assignment of TRBD2 cannot be checked, as there is no DNA. This CDR3 has 13 residues. This chain's CDR3 is CAITSGASYEQYF.

The chain recombines TRBV6-5 with TRBJ2-7. Germline CDR1 reads MNHEY; CDR2 reads SVGAGI. The CDR3 contains 13 residues. The CDR3 loop is CASRNGGFYEQYF.

This clonotype is deemed medium-sized (0.01 to 0.1%) by its frequency. The V gene is TRBV6-1, the J gene TRBJ2-7; absent DNA, TCRdb's TRBD1 call cannot be checked. This CDR3 region has 13 residues. Per germline, CDR1 MNHNS and CDR2 SASEGT. The CDR3 loop is CASTPILGYEQYF.

V usage is TRBV6-6 and J usage is TRBJ1-5; there is no DNA to check the TCRdb D call of TRBD1. Germline loops: CDR1 MNHNY, CDR2 SVGAGI (reference sequence). The CDR3 totals 16 residues. The chain's CDR3 is CASSYPGTGGYQPQHF.

Frequency places this clonotype as medium-sized. J is TRBJ1-6 and V is TRBV5-6. The CDR3 is made up of 15 amino acids. Germline V lookup: CDR1 SGHDT, CDR2 YYEEEE. CDR3 protein: CASSPRGSYNSPLHF.

This chain links TRBV19 with TRBJ2-1; the D call from TCRdb, TRBD2, cannot be confirmed without DNA. The CDR3 consists of 17 residues. Germline-derived CDR1 and CDR2 are LNHDA and SQIVND (reference sequence). CDR3 amino acids: CASRSTSGGAKVNEQFF.

The rearrangement joins TRBV30 to TRBJ2-1; TCRdb proposes TRBD2, but this gene call is untestable without DNA. The germline V gene encodes CDR1 GTSNPN and CDR2 SVGIG (reference sequence). The CDR3 runs to 17 residues. The CDR3 sequence is CAWSGVSTSGGNNEQFF.

The chain employs TRBV24-1 and TRBJ1-2. CDR1 and CDR2 (germline): KGHDR, SFDVKD. The CDR3 is made up of 13 amino acids. The CDR3 loop is CATSDGANYGYTF.

The chain joins TRBV12-3 or TRBV12-4 to TRBJ2-7; the TCRdb call, TRBD1, lacks DNA for checking. This CDR3 spans 14 amino acids. The CDR3 sequence is CASSFRGGGYEQYF.

This chain links TRBV6-6 with TRBJ1-1; TCRdb selects TRBD1, and the lack of DNA leaves this call unchecked. CDR1 and CDR2 from the germline V gene are MNHNY and SVGAGI (reference sequence). CDR3 length: 13 residues. CDR3 sequence reads: CASSYGGRNEAFF.

This clonotype registers medium-sized (0.01 to 0.1%) by frequency. The chain joins TRBV29-1 to TRBJ2-7; TCRdb lists TRBD1, though no DNA is available to test this call. The CDR3 consists of 12 residues. CDR1 is SQVTM, CDR2 ANQGSEA, per germline. The CDR3 here is CSVPGHSYEQYF.

J is TRBJ2-6 and V is TRBV5-6; TCRdb calls TRBD1, which cannot be checked without DNA. Germline V CDR1 and CDR2: SGHDT, YYEEEE. This CDR3 is built from 21 residues. The chain's CDR3 is CASSLGQGGIGMGSGANVLTF.

By frequency, this clonotype registers medium-sized. The gene calls are TRBV12-3 or TRBV12-4 and TRBJ2-2; lacking DNA, the TRBD1 call made by TCRdb goes unchecked. The CDR3 is 13 residues long. CDR3 loop: CASSPQGTGELFF.

According to its frequency, this clonotype is medium-sized (0.01 to 0.1%). This chain uses TRBV29-1 with TRBJ2-7; TCRdb names TRBD1, which stays unverified in the absence of DNA. In germline, CDR1 is SQVTM, CDR2 ANQGSEA. The CDR3 extends over 11 amino acids. The CDR3 loop is CSVEGARGQYF.

The chain combines TRBV5-1 with TRBJ2-5; TCRdb indicates TRBD1, and absent DNA this call remains unverified. Germline V gene data show CDR1 as SGHRS and CDR2 as YFSETQ. This CDR3 comprises 15 residues. The CDR3 spells CASSLAGGPGETQYF.

This chain joins TRBV7-6 and TRBJ2-2; TCRdb reports TRBD1, a call that lacks DNA to check it against. CDR1 and CDR2 from the germline V gene are SGHVS and FNYEAQ. The CDR3 runs to 14 residues. CDR3 sequence: CASSPRTFTGELFF.

The chain joins TRBV27 to TRBJ1-4. The CDR3 loop spans 13 amino acids. CDR1 and CDR2 from the germline V gene are MNHEY and SMNVEV (reference sequence). CDR3 region: CASTSRFVEKLFF. Drawing the rest from reference TRBV27 and TRBJ1-4, the complete variable domain is EAQVTQNPRYLITVTGKKLTVTCSQNMNHEYMSWYRQDPGLGLRQIYYSMNVEVTDKGDVPEGYKVSRKEKRNFPLILESPSPNQTSLYFCASTSRFVEKLFFGSGTQLSVL.

V usage is TRBV19 and J usage is TRBJ1-1; without DNA, the TCRdb call of TRBD1 cannot be checked. The germline CDR1 and CDR2 sequences are LNHDA and SQIVND (reference sequence). CDR3 length equals 14 residues. The CDR3 is CASSTPGVNTEAFF.

In terms of frequency, this clonotype is medium-sized. J is TRBJ1-1 and V is TRBV29-1. The CDR3 has 13 residues. The germline gives CDR1 SQVTM, CDR2 ANQGSEA. CDR3 sequence reads: CSVAAGPNTEAFF.

The genes are TRBV5-1 and TRBJ2-3; lacking DNA, the TRBD2 call made by TCRdb goes unchecked. The CDR3 length is 16 residues. CDR1 and CDR2 (germline): SGHRS, YFSETQ. The CDR3 region is CASSSGLAGAKDTQYF.

The CDR3 sequence: CASSPHGGSNYGYTF. V is TRBV6-2 or TRBV6-3 and J is TRBJ1-2; TCRdb gives TRBD1 as the D gene, but with no DNA this cannot be confirmed. Germline assignment: CDR1 MNHEY and CDR2 SVGEGT. The CDR3 sequence is 15 residues long.

Measured by frequency, this clonotype is medium-sized. The rearrangement uses TRBV27 and TRBJ2-3; TCRdb designates TRBD1, a call that cannot be tested without DNA. Germline loops: CDR1 MNHEY, CDR2 SMNVEV (reference sequence). This CDR3 is built from 16 residues. The CDR3 region is CASSQTGTTSTDTQYF.

The chain's CDR3 is CASSLNGGARDEQFF. The J gene is TRBJ2-1, the V gene TRBV5-1; TCRdb's D gene call, TRBD2, goes unchecked for lack of DNA. Germline assignment: CDR1 SGHRS and CDR2 YFSETQ. The CDR3 loop spans 15 amino acids.

V and J are TRBV19 and TRBJ1-2. Germline CDR1 LNHDA, CDR2 SQIVND (reference sequence). CDR3 length: 14 amino acids. CDR3 protein: CASSMKLEVYGYTF.

CDR3 region: CASSLAHTGELFF. This chain uses TRBV7-2 with TRBJ2-2. The CDR3 has 13 amino acids. Germline V CDR1 and CDR2: SGHTA, FQGNSA.